One and the same sample provided the 22 T cell receptor beta chains below, sequenced in a study of spatial heterogeneity in lung cancer. TCRdb fed the 5' RACE reads into MiXCR, producing one record per CDR3 protein. The sample yields about 120,000 distinct CDR3 sequences, more than 9% seen once. Noted time point: blood at routine non-recurrence follow-up after resection. From tumor, nontumor lung or frozen PBMC, whole RNA was taken unsorted for sequencing. The sequences come from PBMCs, collected at follow-up. The receptors here all came from a male donor with early-stage non-small cell lung cancer.

This clonotype was seen more than once but under ten times. V gene TRBV28 combines with J gene TRBJ1-2; 9 bases map to TRBD1. V trimming: 7 bases; J trimming: 3 bases; junction bases outside the gene matches: 12. The CDR3 loop spans 16 amino acids. Germline CDR1 MDHEN, CDR2 SYDVKM. CDR3 residues: CASKEAGTGPYYGYTF. Written as DNA, the CDR3 is TGTGCCAGCAAGGAAGCCGGGACAGGGCCTTACTATGGCTACACCTTC.

V is TRBV11-2 and J is TRBJ2-2; D call uncertain. Trimming cost V 1 base and J 0 bases, with 3 bases left between them. Germline V lookup: CDR1 SGHAT, CDR2 FQNNGV. The CDR3 spans 14 residues. The CDR3 protein is CASSLGANTGELFF. The CDR3 DNA reads as TGTGCCAGCAGCTTAGGAGCGAACACCGGGGAGCTGTTTTTT.

V gene TRBV6-5 combines with J gene TRBJ1-3; D is unresolved. The CDR3 totals 18 residues. V was clipped by 0 bases and J by 3 bases, with 18 bases between them. CDR1 is MNHEY, CDR2 SVGAGI, per germline. CDR3 amino acids: CASSYSPHLSAGGNTIYF. In DNA, the CDR3 is TGTGCCAGCAGTTACTCCCCTCACCTCTCTGCGGGTGGAAACACCATATATTTT.

This clonotype was seen a few times. The chain recombines TRBV29-1 with TRBJ1-2; D is unresolved. Germline assignment: CDR1 SQVTM and CDR2 ANQGSEA. The CDR3 extends over 11 amino acids. V shed 3 bases and J shed 5 bases, with 7 bases lying between them. As DNA, the CDR3 is TGCAGCGTTGATGACGGGTATGGCTACACCTTC. Its protein product is CSVDDGYGYTF.

This clonotype has at least ten counts. The chain is built from TRBV9 and TRBJ2-3, with a weak D call TRBD1 (6 bases). Germline CDR1 and CDR2: SGDLS and YYNGEE. The CDR3 is 15 amino acids. Trimming pared 2 bases from V and 0 bases from J, leaving 10 bases between. The CDR3 DNA reads as TGTGCCAGCAGCGTGGACAGTTATAGCACAGATACGCAGTATTTT. Protein product: CASSVDSYSTDTQYF.

This chain joins TRBV2 and TRBJ1-6; tentative D call: TRBD1 (6 bases). V lost 5 bases to trimming and J lost 14 bases, with 19 bases between them. Germline V gene data show CDR1 as SNHLY and CDR2 as FYNNEI. The CDR3 covers 14 residues. In DNA form, the CDR3 reads TGTGCCAGCAGTCTACCTACCGGACAGTCCACCCTCCACTTT. This gives the protein CASSLPTGQSTLHF. Variable domain in full (rest from reference TRBV2 and TRBJ1-6): EPEVTQTPSHQVTQMGQEVILRCVPISNHLYFYWYRQILGQKVEFLVSFYNNEISEKSEIFDDQFSVERPDGSNFTLKIRSTKLEDSAMYFCASSLPTGQSTLHFGNGTRLTVT.

This clonotype was counted only a few times. J is TRBJ1-1 and V is TRBV6-2 or TRBV6-3; D gene ambiguous. The CDR3 has 14 residues. Germline lookup yields CDR1 MNHEY and CDR2 SVGEGT. Trimming pared 1 base from V and 5 bases from J, leaving 11 bases between. For the CDR3, the DNA is TGTGCCAGCAGTTACTTTGCAGAGGGAACTGAAGCTTTCTTT. This translates into CASSYFAEGTEAFF.

This clonotype appeared once. In DNA, the CDR3 is TGTGCCAGCAGCCCGCTGCAGGGGGTGAGCACTGAAGCTTTCTTT. It translates to CASSPLQGVSTEAFF. The chain couples TRBV7-9 to TRBJ1-1; TRBD1 agrees at 7 bases. Trimming took 5 bases from V and 4 from J; bases not matched to a gene: 10. CDR1 SEHNR and CDR2 FQNEAQ come from the germline V gene (reference sequence). This CDR3 is 15 amino acids long.

This clonotype was seen more than once but under ten times. The chain employs TRBV12-3 or TRBV12-4 and TRBJ2-2, with TRBD2 as a possible D gene (5 bases). The CDR3 runs to 14 residues. V was trimmed by 8 bases and J by 4 bases, leaving 14 bases between them. The CDR3 DNA is TGTGCCAGCGCTTTGTGGGAGAGCACCGGGGAGCTGTTTTTT. It codes for CASALWESTGELFF.

This clonotype is labeled as medium-sized. The chain links TRBV24-1 to TRBJ1-5; tentatively, D is TRBD1 (6 bases). Germline CDR1 reads KGHDR; CDR2 reads SFDVKD. The CDR3 length is 15 residues. Trimming stripped 3 bases from V and 5 bases from J, with 13 bases between. CDR3 in amino acids: CATSDPGGGDQPQHF. CDR3 in DNA: TGTGCCACCAGTGATCCTGGGGGCGGAGATCAGCCCCAGCATTTT.

This clonotype was seen many times. V and J are TRBV4-2 and TRBJ2-7; D may be TRBD2 (5 bases). This CDR3 has 17 residues. The germline V gene encodes CDR1 LGHNA and CDR2 YNFKEQ. The V and J ends lost 0 bases and 4 bases respectively, with 19 bases between them. The CDR3 DNA reads as TGTGCCAGCAGCCAAGATCTAGACCTCCTCTCGGGGTACGAGCAGTACTTC. It specifies CASSQDLDLLSGYEQYF.

V and J are TRBV12-3 or TRBV12-4 and TRBJ2-2; the match to TRBD2 covers 8 bases. V trimming: 6 bases; J trimming: 4 bases; junction bases outside the gene matches: 7. The CDR3 sequence is 15 residues long. The CDR3 nucleotides are TGTGCCAGCAGCCCCGGGACTAGAGCCACCGGGGAGCTGTTTTTT. Translation gives CASSPGTRATGELFF.

The chain carries TRBV7-9 and TRBJ2-7, with 7 positions matching TRBD1. The V gene's germline CDR1 is SEHNR and CDR2 FQNEAQ (reference sequence). J lost 3 bases, V lost 6 bases, and 11 bases had no gene match. The CDR3 runs 15 residues. The CDR3 here is CASRQPGQRYYEQYF. CDR3 DNA sequence: TGTGCCAGCAGACAGCCGGGACAGCGATACTACGAGCAGTACTTC.

This clonotype has ten or more counts. Germline and junction disagree at one end, which may indicate a read error. For the CDR3, the DNA is TGTGCCAGCAGCGAAGAGCCAGCGGGGTTCACAGATACGCAGTATTTT. This sequence encodes CASSEEPAGFTDTQYF. The chain uses TRBV4-2 and TRBJ2-3; 7 bases are shared with TRBD2. There are 16 residues in the CDR3. The germline V gene encodes CDR1 LGHNA and CDR2 YNFKEQ.

This clonotype was seen at least ten times. The chain carries TRBV20-1 and TRBJ2-7; 8 bases agree with TRBD2. The ends lost 5 bases at V and 1 base at J; junction bases unmatched: 7. The germline V gene has CDR1 DFQATT and CDR2 SNEGSKA (reference sequence). The CDR3 covers 14 residues. In DNA form, the CDR3 reads TGCAGTGCTCGGAGGGCGGGGGGTTCCTACGAGCAGTACTTC. Its translation: CSARRAGGSYEQYF.

J is TRBJ2-1 and V is TRBV11-2; D may be TRBD1 (5 bases). Trimming cost V 1 base and J 10 bases, with 20 bases left between them. Germline loops: CDR1 SGHAT, CDR2 FQNNGV. This CDR3 comprises 16 residues. The CDR3 is CASSLVYQGRSPEQFF. CDR3 nucleotide sequence: TGTGCCAGCAGCTTAGTTTATCAGGGCCGGTCCCCCGAGCAGTTCTTC.

The chain links TRBV5-1 to TRBJ1-4, with D perhaps TRBD1 (5 bases). The CDR3 has 15 amino acids. V shed 0 bases and J shed 7 bases, with 13 bases lying between them. Germline CDR1 and CDR2: SGHRS and YFSETQ. The CDR3 coding sequence is TGCGCCAGCAGCTTGGGGGGACGGATGCTTGAAAAACTGTTTTTT. It translates to CASSLGGRMLEKLFF.

Many counts were recorded for this clonotype. The chain has TRBV29-1 and TRBJ1-1; 7 positions match TRBD1. Germline CDR1 reads SQVTM; CDR2 reads ANQGSEA. The CDR3 loop spans 13 amino acids. Trimming removed 6 bases from V and 1 base from J; junction bases left unmatched: 5. The CDR3: CSVKGAPNTEAFF. The DNA of the CDR3 is TGCAGCGTCAAGGGGGCCCCGAACACTGAAGCTTTCTTT.

This clonotype was observed a handful of times. The chain joins TRBV28 to TRBJ2-2, with 9 bases matching TRBD1. The germline CDR1 and CDR2 sequences are MDHEN and SYDVKM. CDR3 length equals 16 residues. Germline trimming cut 6 bases from V and 6 bases from J; bases unmatched to any gene: 11. CDR3 loop: CASRPHRGRTPGELFF. The CDR3 nucleotides are TGTGCCAGCAGGCCGCACAGGGGGCGGACCCCCGGGGAGCTGTTTTTT.

This clonotype has a count of ten or more. The chain couples TRBV20-1 to TRBJ2-1; TRBD2 agrees at 12 bases. V lost 6 bases and J lost 13; bases outside the gene matches: 13. The CDR3 has 14 amino acids. CDR1 is DFQATT, CDR2 SNEGSKA, per germline (reference sequence). CDR3 amino acids: CSAPRGSSGGEQFF. In DNA form, the CDR3 reads TGCAGTGCGCCCCGGGGATCTAGCGGGGGGGAACAGTTCTTC.

This clonotype was picked up a small number of times. The genes are TRBV28 and TRBJ1-6; possibly TRBD1 for D (5 bases). CDR1 is MDHEN, CDR2 SYDVKM, per germline. The CDR3 is made up of 14 amino acids. The V gene lost 4 bases and the J gene lost 10 bases, with 14 bases spanning the gap. CDR3 in DNA: TGTGCCAGCAGTTGGGGAGGGGCGCGATCACCCCTCCACTTT. Translating it yields CASSWGGARSPLHF. The full variable domain, rest sourced from reference TRBV28 and TRBJ1-6, is DVKVTQSSRYLVKRTGEKVFLECVQDMDHENMFWYRQDPGLGLRLIYFSYDVKMKEKGDIPEGYSVSREKKERFSLILESASTNQTSMYLCASSWGGARSPLHFGNGTRLTVT.

In regard to this clonotype: Being one base from a much bigger clone, this may be a read error. The gene calls are TRBV4-3 and TRBJ1-1; 8 nucleotides line up with TRBD1. The V and J ends lost 0 bases and 6 bases, in that order; junction bases with no gene match: 6. Germline lookup yields CDR1 LGHNA and CDR2 YSLEER. The CDR3 totals 15 residues. CDR3: CASSQDSGRGPEAFF. In DNA form, the CDR3 reads TGCGCCAGCAGCCAAGATAGTGGCAGGGGGCCTGAAGCTTTCTTT.